This T cell receptor (beta chain) appears in the sequencing data of a study of glioma-infiltrating T cells after dendritic cell vaccination. Study at large: Dendritic cells derived from monocytes and pulsed with autologous tumor lysate formed the vaccine. Dendritic cell vaccine was injected intradermally three times, biweekly. Study conclusions and caveats: Higher TCR clonality did not directly relate to longer survival.

The primer mix had 60 V beta and 13 J beta primers. Profiling relied on immunoSEQ multiplex PCR, and the TCRdb table lists in-frame clones only, not all of them. Of 55,000 to 75,000 clones listed, around 81% were seen once; the top ten hold roughly 7.9%. As to this clone: The antigen is undetermined.

V lost 9 bases, J lost 2 bases, and 6 bases stayed unmatched. The CDR3 loop spans 15 amino acids. The V gene's germline CDR1 is MNHNS and CDR2 SASEGT. The starting material was blood, obtained before dendritic cell vaccination. The V gene is TRBV6-1, the J gene TRBJ2-5; 13 bases are a match to TRBD2. The source is a human donor with glioblastoma. DNA of the CDR3: TGTGCCAGTAGTCTGACTAGCGGGGGGCAAGAGACCCAGTACTTC. Protein: CASSLTSGGQETQYF.